Each of the 16 T cell receptor beta chains below was sequenced from the same sample in a study of T-cell memory formation after mild COVID-19. TCRdb reprocessed the 5' RACE reads via MiXCR and lists one record per CDR3 protein. The sample includes hundreds of thousands of distinct CDR3 sequences, roughly 15% of them seen just once. Sample: PBMCs or a T cell subset sorted from them (not recorded which). Every receptor here comes from a man between 18 and 35 years old who had mild COVID-19 (a few samples of this study predate the infection). Cell type and time point are not known.

The CDR3 region is CASSGGGWTDTQYF. CDR3 in DNA: TGTGCCAGCAGCGGCGGGGGGTGGACAGATACGCAGTATTTT. This chain connects TRBV7-2 to TRBJ2-3; 8 positions match TRBD2. The CDR3 is 14 residues long. The germline V gene encodes CDR1 SGHTA and CDR2 FQGNSA. Unmatched junction bases numbered 4, after V lost 5 bases and J lost 3 bases.

V and J are TRBV7-9 and TRBJ2-7; a possible D gene is TRBD1 (6 bases). Germline CDR1 and CDR2: SEHNR and FQNEAQ (reference sequence). The V and J ends lost 0 bases and 6 bases respectively, with 12 bases between them. This CDR3 contains 14 residues. The CDR3: CASSLAGAGAEQYV. In DNA, the CDR3 is TGTGCCAGCAGCTTAGCGGGGGCAGGGGCCGAGCAGTACGTC.

This clonotype was seen only a few times. The genes are TRBV27 and TRBJ2-1; 10 positions agree with TRBD2. The CDR3 loop spans 13 amino acids. Germline V gives CDR1 MNHEY, CDR2 SMNVEV (reference sequence). Trimming removed 8 bases from V and 7 bases from J; junction bases left unmatched: 5. CDR3 nucleotides: TGTGCCAGCGCACTAGCGGGGTTGAATGAGCAGTTCTTC. It codes for CASALAGLNEQFF.

This clonotype was seen a few times. The rearrangement uses TRBV7-2 and TRBJ2-3; D remains ambiguous. The V gene's germline CDR1 is SGHTA and CDR2 FQGNSA. CDR3 length equals 14 residues. The ends were cut back, 1 base at V and 1 base at J, with 6 bases in the middle. CDR3 sequence: CASSLVTRTDTQYF. The CDR3 DNA follows: TGTGCCAGCAGCTTAGTGACACGCACAGATACGCAGTATTTT. Complete variable domain (other parts from reference TRBV7-2 and TRBJ2-3): GAGVSQSPSNKVTEKGKDVELRCDPISGHTALYWYRQSLGQGLEFLIYFQGNSAPDKSGLPSDRFSAERTGGSVSTLTIQRTQQEDSAVYLCASSLVTRTDTQYFGPGTRLTVL.

This chain uses TRBV7-9 with TRBJ2-1; 9 bases are shared with TRBD1. Germline CDR1 and CDR2: SEHNR and FQNEAQ (reference sequence). This CDR3 has 13 amino acids. V dropped 4 bases and J dropped 13; count of bases not matched to a gene: 8. The CDR3 spells CASSSGTGIGQFF. The CDR3, as DNA: TGTGCCAGCAGCTCCGGGACAGGGATTGGCCAGTTCTTC. Together with reference TRBV7-9 and TRBJ2-1, the CDR3 gives the full variable domain: DTGVSQNPRHKITKRGQNVTFRCDPISEHNRLYWYRQTLGQGPEFLTYFQNEAQLEKSRLLSDRFSAERPKGSFSTLEIQRTEQGDSAMYLCASSSGTGIGQFFGPGTRLTVL.

This clonotype was seen ten or more times. This chain connects TRBV12-3 or TRBV12-4 to TRBJ1-2, with unresolved D. The CDR3 contains 14 residues. Trimming shortened V by 7 bases and J by 0 bases, and 12 bases separated the two germline ends. The CDR3 DNA sequence: TGTGCCAGCACCCTGTCGGGAGCTAACTATGGCTACACCTTC. This gives the protein CASTLSGANYGYTF.

The V call is TRBV12-3 or TRBV12-4, the J call TRBJ1-5, with D tentatively TRBD1 (5 bases). There are 14 residues in the CDR3. Deletions cut 5 bases from V and 4 bases from J, with 12 bases between. In DNA, the CDR3 is TGTGCCAGCAGTCAAACAGGTCGAAATCAGCCCCAGCATTTT. Amino acid sequence: CASSQTGRNQPQHF.

The CDR3 loop is CASSTTGARYGYTF. Here the CDR3 DNA reads TGTGCCAGCAGTACCACAGGGGCGCGATATGGCTACACCTTC. V usage is TRBV27 and J usage is TRBJ1-2; TRBD1 matches 7 bases. Trimming removed 5 bases from V and 5 bases from J; junction bases left unmatched: 8. This CDR3 is built from 14 residues. Germline-derived CDR1 and CDR2 are MNHEY and SMNVEV (reference sequence).

The CDR3 DNA reads as TGTGCCAGTAGTAGGGACGGTGGGTCCGGACTTAACTATGGCTACACCTTC. The encoded protein is CASSRDGGSGLNYGYTF. The V and J genes are TRBV19 and TRBJ1-2; D perhaps matches TRBD1 (5 bases). V was cut by 4 bases and J by 1 base, with 19 bases left in between. This CDR3 contains 17 residues. Germline values: CDR1 LNHDA, CDR2 SQIVND (reference sequence).

This sequence joins TRBV7-9 and TRBJ1-2; D ambiguous. There are 15 residues in the CDR3. The germline V gene has CDR1 SEHNR and CDR2 FQNEAQ (reference sequence). Trimming removed 1 base at V and 2 bases at J, with 11 bases between. The CDR3 is CASSLGAGLNYGYTF. The CDR3 coding sequence is TGTGCCAGCAGCTTAGGGGCAGGACTAAACTATGGCTACACCTTC.

This sequence joins TRBV5-1 and TRBJ1-1; 8 bases fit TRBD1. The CDR3 extends over 15 amino acids. Germline CDR1 and CDR2: SGHRS and YFSETQ. V lost 0 bases to trimming and J lost 5 bases; unmatched junction nucleotides: 6. The CDR3 is CASSLATQGATEAFF. The CDR3, as DNA: TGCGCCAGCAGCTTGGCCACTCAGGGGGCAACTGAAGCTTTCTTT.

This clonotype was found many times. The gene calls are TRBV5-1 and TRBJ1-5; D perhaps matches TRBD1 (6 bases). V lost 0 bases, J lost 0 bases, and 7 bases lay in between. Germline CDR1 and CDR2: SGHRS and YFSETQ. The CDR3 has 15 residues. CDR3 sequence (DNA): TGCGCCAGCAGCTTGGCAGGGGATAGCAATCAGCCCCAGCATTTT. This codes for CASSLAGDSNQPQHF. Supplemented by reference TRBV5-1 and TRBJ1-5, the full variable domain reads KAGVTQTPRYLIKTRGQQVTLSCSPISGHRSVSWYQQTPGQGLQFLFEYFSETQRNKGNFPGRFSGRQFSNSRSEMNVSTLELGDSALYLCASSLAGDSNQPQHFGDGTRLSIL.

This clonotype was picked up a small number of times. The rearrangement joins TRBV20-1 to TRBJ1-2; 9 bases match TRBD1. This CDR3 region has 15 residues. CDR1 and CDR2 (germline): DFQATT, SNEGSKA (reference sequence). After removal of 5 bases from V and 4 bases from J, the junction contained 11 bases not matched to a gene. CDR3 bases: TGCAGTGCTCTTAAGGCGGGACAGGGAGGCTATGGCTACACCTTC. This codes for CSALKAGQGGYGYTF.

This clonotype has only a few counts. The chain has TRBV10-3 and TRBJ2-7; D perhaps matches TRBD2 (5 bases). CDR1 and CDR2 (germline): ENHRY, SYGVKD. The CDR3 totals 17 residues. Trimming took off 2 bases at V and 2 bases at J, with 19 bases between the two ends. CDR3 DNA sequence: TGTGCCATCAGTGAGGGCTTGCGGGCAGTTGGGACCTACGAGCAGTACGTC. Its translation is CAISEGLRAVGTYEQYV.

The chain couples TRBV12-3 or TRBV12-4 to TRBJ1-4; the match to TRBD1 covers 7 bases. This CDR3 is built from 13 residues. V lost 1 base to trimming and J lost 11 bases; unmatched junction nucleotides: 4. CDR3 sequence reads: CASSLEPRGKLFF. CDR3 in DNA: TGTGCCAGCAGTTTAGAACCCAGGGGGAAACTGTTTTTT.

This clonotype turned up a few times. CDR3 protein: CASSLRGASSYEQYF. CDR3 in DNA: TGTGCCAGCTCACTGCGGGGCGCGAGCTCCTACGAGCAGTACTTC. The chain is built from TRBV18 and TRBJ2-7, with D perhaps TRBD2 (6 bases). Per the germline V gene, CDR1 is KGHSH and CDR2 is LQKENI. This CDR3 contains 15 residues. Trimming removed 4 bases at V and 0 bases at J, with 13 bases between.